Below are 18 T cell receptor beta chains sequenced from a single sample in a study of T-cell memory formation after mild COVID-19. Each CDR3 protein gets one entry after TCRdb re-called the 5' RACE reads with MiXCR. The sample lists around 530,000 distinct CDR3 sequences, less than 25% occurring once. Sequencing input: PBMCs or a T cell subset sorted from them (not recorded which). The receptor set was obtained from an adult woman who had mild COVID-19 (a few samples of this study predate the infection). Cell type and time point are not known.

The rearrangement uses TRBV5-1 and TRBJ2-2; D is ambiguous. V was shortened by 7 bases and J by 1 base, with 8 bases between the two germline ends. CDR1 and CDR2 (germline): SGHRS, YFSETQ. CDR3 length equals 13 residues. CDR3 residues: CASAVGNTGELFF. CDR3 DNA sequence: TGCGCCAGCGCTGTAGGGAACACCGGGGAGCTGTTTTTT.

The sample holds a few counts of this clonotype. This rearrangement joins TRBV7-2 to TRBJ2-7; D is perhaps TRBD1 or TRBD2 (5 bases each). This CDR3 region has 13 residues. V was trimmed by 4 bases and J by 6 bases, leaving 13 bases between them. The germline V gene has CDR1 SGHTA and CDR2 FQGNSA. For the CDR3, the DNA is TGTGCCAGCAGCTCCCAGGGAGAATCCGAGCAGTACTTC. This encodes CASSSQGESEQYF.

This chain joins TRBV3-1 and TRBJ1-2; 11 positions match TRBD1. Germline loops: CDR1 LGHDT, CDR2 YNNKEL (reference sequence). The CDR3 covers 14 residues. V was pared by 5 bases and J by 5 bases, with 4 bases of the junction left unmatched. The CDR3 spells CASSDRDRGYGYTF. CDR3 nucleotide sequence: TGTGCCAGCAGCGACCGGGACAGGGGGTATGGCTACACCTTC.

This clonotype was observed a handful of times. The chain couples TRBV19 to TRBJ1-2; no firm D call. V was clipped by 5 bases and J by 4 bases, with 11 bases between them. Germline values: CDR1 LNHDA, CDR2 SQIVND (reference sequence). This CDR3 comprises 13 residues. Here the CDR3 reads CASSPGGAYGYTF. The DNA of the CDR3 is TGTGCCAGTAGTCCCGGAGGAGCCTATGGCTACACCTTC.

This CDR3 is CSARVGGLSETQYF. The CDR3 nucleotides are TGCAGTGCTAGAGTGGGGGGCCTCAGTGAGACCCAGTACTTC. The chain joins TRBV20-1 to TRBJ2-5; D is perhaps TRBD1 or TRBD2 (6 bases each). The germline V and J ends were trimmed by 1 base and 5 bases, with 14 bases remaining between them. The CDR3 is 14 residues long. Germline V lookup: CDR1 DFQATT, CDR2 SNEGSKA (reference sequence).

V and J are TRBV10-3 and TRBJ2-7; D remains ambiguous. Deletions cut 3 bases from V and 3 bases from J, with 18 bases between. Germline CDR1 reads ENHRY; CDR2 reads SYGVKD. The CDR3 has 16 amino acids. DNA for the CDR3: TGTGCCATCAGTGATCCACCGAACCTCCCCATCTACGAGCAGTACTTC. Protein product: CAISDPPNLPIYEQYF.

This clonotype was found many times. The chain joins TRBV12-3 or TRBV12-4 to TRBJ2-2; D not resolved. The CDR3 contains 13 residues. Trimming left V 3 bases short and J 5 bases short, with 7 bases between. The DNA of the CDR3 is TGTGCCAGCAGTTTGGGTTGGACCGGGGAGCTGTTTTTT. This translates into CASSLGWTGELFF.

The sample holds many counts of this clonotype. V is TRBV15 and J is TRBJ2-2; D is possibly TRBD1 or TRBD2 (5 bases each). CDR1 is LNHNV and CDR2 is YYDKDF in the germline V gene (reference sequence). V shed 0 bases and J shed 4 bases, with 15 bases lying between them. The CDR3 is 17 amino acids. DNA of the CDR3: TGTGCCACCAGCAGAGATCTGTGGGGGAGTAGCACCGGGGAGCTGTTTTTT. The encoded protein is CATSRDLWGSSTGELFF.

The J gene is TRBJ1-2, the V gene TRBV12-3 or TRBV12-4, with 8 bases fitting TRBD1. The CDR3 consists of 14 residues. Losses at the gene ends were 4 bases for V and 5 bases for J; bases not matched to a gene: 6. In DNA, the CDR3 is TGTGCCAGCAGTTGGGACAGGACGGGATATGGCTACACCTTC. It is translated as CASSWDRTGYGYTF.

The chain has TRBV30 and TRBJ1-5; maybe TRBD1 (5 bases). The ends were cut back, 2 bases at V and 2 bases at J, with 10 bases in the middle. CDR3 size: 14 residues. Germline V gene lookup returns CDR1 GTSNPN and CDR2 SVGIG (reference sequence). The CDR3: CAWSPTDGNQPQHF. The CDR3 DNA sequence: TGTGCCTGGAGTCCGACAGACGGCAATCAGCCCCAGCATTTT.

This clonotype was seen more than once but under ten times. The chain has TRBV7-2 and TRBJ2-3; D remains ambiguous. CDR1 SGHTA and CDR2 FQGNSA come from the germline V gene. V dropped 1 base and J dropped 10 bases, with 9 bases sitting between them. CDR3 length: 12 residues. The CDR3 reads CASSLEGLAQYF. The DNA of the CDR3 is TGTGCCAGCAGCTTAGAAGGGTTAGCGCAGTATTTT. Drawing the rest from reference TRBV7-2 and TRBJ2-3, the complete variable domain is GAGVSQSPSNKVTEKGKDVELRCDPISGHTALYWYRQSLGQGLEFLIYFQGNSAPDKSGLPSDRFSAERTGGSVSTLTIQRTQQEDSAVYLCASSLEGLAQYFGPGTRLTVL.

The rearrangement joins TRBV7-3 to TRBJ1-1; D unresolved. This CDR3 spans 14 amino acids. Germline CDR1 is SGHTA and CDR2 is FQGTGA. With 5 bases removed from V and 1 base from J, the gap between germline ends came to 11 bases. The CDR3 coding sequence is TGTGCCAGCAGCCTCTACCCCGGGAACACTGAAGCTTTCTTT. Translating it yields CASSLYPGNTEAFF.

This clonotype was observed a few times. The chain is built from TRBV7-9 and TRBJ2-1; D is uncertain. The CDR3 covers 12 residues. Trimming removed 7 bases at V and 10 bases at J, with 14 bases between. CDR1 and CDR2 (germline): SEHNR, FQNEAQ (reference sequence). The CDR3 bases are TGTGCCAGCATCGCCCTCCCCCGAGAGCAGTTCTTC. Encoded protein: CASIALPREQFF. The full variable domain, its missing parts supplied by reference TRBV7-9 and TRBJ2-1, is DTGVSQNPRHKITKRGQNVTFRCDPISEHNRLYWYRQTLGQGPEFLTYFQNEAQLEKSRLLSDRFSAERPKGSFSTLEIQRTEQGDSAMYLCASIALPREQFFGPGTRLTVL.

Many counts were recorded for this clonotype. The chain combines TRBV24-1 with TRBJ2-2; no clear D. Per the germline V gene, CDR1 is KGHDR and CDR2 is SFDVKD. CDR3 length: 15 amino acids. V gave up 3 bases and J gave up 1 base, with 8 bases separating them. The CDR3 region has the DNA TGTGCCACCAGTGATCCTAGTGTGAACACCGGGGAGCTGTTTTTT. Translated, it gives CATSDPSVNTGELFF.

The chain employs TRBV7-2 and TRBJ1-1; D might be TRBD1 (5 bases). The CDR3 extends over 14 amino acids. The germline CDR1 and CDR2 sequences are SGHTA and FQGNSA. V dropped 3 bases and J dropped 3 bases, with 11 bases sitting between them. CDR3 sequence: CASSFRRGDTEAFF. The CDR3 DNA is TGTGCCAGCAGCTTCAGGCGGGGGGACACTGAAGCTTTCTTT.

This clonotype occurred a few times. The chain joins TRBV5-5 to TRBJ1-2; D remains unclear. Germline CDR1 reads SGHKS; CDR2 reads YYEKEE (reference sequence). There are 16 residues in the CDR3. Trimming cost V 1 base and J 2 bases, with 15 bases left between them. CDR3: CASSLRAAHPNYGYTF. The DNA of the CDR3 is TGTGCCAGCAGCTTGCGGGCGGCCCACCCAAACTATGGCTACACCTTC.

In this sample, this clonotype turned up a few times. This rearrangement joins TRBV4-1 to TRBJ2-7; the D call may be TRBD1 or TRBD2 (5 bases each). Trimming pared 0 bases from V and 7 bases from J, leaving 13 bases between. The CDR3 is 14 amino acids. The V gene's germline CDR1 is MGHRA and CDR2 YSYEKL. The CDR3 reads CASSQDYGKGEQYF. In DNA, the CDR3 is TGCGCCAGCAGCCAAGATTACGGGAAGGGGGAGCAGTACTTC.

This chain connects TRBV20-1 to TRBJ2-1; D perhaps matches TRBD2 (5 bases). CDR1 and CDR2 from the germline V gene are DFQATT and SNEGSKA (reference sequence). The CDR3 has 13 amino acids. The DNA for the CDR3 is TGCAGGGTGGAGAGCGGAGCGCACAATGAGCAGTTCTTC. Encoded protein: CRVESGAHNEQFF.